The subject of this entry is one T cell receptor (beta chain). The iRepertoire nested amplicon-rescue multiplex PCR amplified TCR alpha and beta CDR3s from RNA. TCRdb recomputed calls from the multiplex PCR reads with MiXCR, one row per CDR3 protein. Of roughly 350,000 distinct CDR3 sequences listed, 41% are singletons. Germline loops: CDR1 MNHNS, CDR2 SASEGT. With 7 bases removed from V and 4 bases from J, the gap between germline ends came to 16 bases. The CDR3 runs 14 residues. The data originate from a study of glioma-infiltrating T cells. The rearrangement links TRBV6-1 to TRBJ1-2; a possible D gene is TRBD1 (5 bases). This receptor was obtained from a human donor with low-grade glioma or glioblastoma, undergoing nonglioma brain surgery, or in good health (not recorded which). The sequencing input was glioma tissue, nonneoplastic brain tissue, or PBMCs (not recorded which). CDR3 DNA sequence: TGTGCCAGCATCCCCGGGGCAGGTTTCTATGGCTACACCTTC. It is translated as CASIPGAGFYGYTF.